Presented here are 15 T cell receptor beta chains from one specimen sequenced in a study of pediatric ulcerative colitis. During colonoscopy, one to two rectal pinch biopsies were collected. The table came from immunoSEQ multiplex PCR; TCRdb's copy has only in-frame clones and leaves some out. The sample includes about 36,000 clones, more than 70% seen only once; the top ten take 0.74%. The sample comprised gut tissue. The receptors originated from a boy younger than 18 with moderate ulcerative colitis.

This chain joins TRBV6-6 and TRBJ1-2; 10 nucleotides align to TRBD1. The CDR3 has 15 amino acids. CDR1 and CDR2 (germline): MNHNY, SVGAGI (reference sequence). The V and J ends lost 6 bases and 6 bases, in that order; junction bases with no gene match: 10. Here the CDR3 reads CASSTNRQGADGYTF. The CDR3 DNA reads as TGTGCCAGCAGCACAAATCGACAGGGGGCGGATGGCTACACCTTC.

This sequence joins TRBV4-1 and TRBJ1-2, with D possibly being TRBD1 (5 bases). V lost 1 base and J 2 bases, leaving 11 bases between the germline ends. The CDR3 is made up of 15 amino acids. The germline V gene has CDR1 MGHRA and CDR2 YSYEKL. CDR3 sequence (DNA): TGCGCCAGCAGCCAAGGGGGACGGACAAACTATGGCTACACCTTC. It codes for CASSQGGRTNYGYTF.

V usage is TRBV21-1 and J usage is TRBJ2-1; TRBD2, as called in the table, went unchecked against the DNA. TRBV21-1 is a known pseudogene. CDR3 length: 20 residues. The CDR3 protein is CASSKVETSGRRPLYNEQFF. CDR3 nucleotide sequence: TGTGCCAGCAGCAAAGTAGAGACTAGCGGGAGGAGACCCTTATACAATGAGCAGTTCTTC.

The gene calls are TRBV4-2 and TRBJ2-7; weak D call: TRBD1 (5 bases). This CDR3 has 16 residues. Per germline, CDR1 LGHNA and CDR2 YNFKEQ. The V and J ends lost 1 base and 2 bases respectively, with 15 bases between them. The CDR3 loop reads CASSQAWGLITYEQYF. In DNA, the CDR3 is TGTGCCAGCAGCCAAGCGTGGGGCTTGATAACCTACGAGCAGTACTTC.

The chain has TRBV5-6 and TRBJ1-1, with TRBD1 identical over 10 bases. This CDR3 spans 13 amino acids. Germline lookup yields CDR1 SGHDT and CDR2 YYEEEE. The J segment lost 11 bases and the V segment lost 4 bases, leaving 8 bases of the junction unmatched. CDR3 protein: CASSGGQGRSAFF. CDR3 DNA sequence: TGTGCCAGCAGCGGGGGACAGGGGCGGTCGGCTTTCTTT.

The V gene is TRBV6-6, the J gene TRBJ1-5; D not certain. CDR3 length: 15 amino acids. CDR1 is MNHNY and CDR2 is SVGAGI in the germline V gene (reference sequence). V lost 10 bases, J lost 3 bases, and 19 bases lay in between. The CDR3 coding sequence is TGTGCCACAAATCCTACCGCCAACCTCAATCAGCCCCAGCATTTT. Its translation: CATNPTANLNQPQHF.

This clone was picked up a small number of times. The chain links TRBV7-8 to TRBJ2-7, with TRBD2 matching over 9 bases. The V segment lost 3 bases and the J segment 4 bases; nucleotides outside the gene matches: 4. The length of the CDR3 is 14 residues. Germline CDR1 SGHVS, CDR2 FQNEAQ. The CDR3 DNA sequence: TGTGCCAGCAGCTTTTCCCTAGCGGGATACGAGCAGTACTTC. It encodes CASSFSLAGYEQYF.

The chain is built from TRBV11-2 and TRBJ2-3; 7 positions agree with TRBD2. The CDR3 extends over 16 amino acids. Germline CDR1 and CDR2: SGHAT and FQNNGV. Germline trimming cut 3 bases from V and 1 base from J; bases unmatched to any gene: 7. The CDR3 loop reads CASSFSEAGRTDTQYF. The CDR3, as DNA: TGTGCCAGCAGCTTTAGCGAAGCGGGACGCACAGATACGCAGTATTTT.

In this sample, this clone turned up a few times. The rearrangement uses TRBV7-9 and TRBJ1-3; possible D gene TRBD1, 5 bases. With 0 bases removed from V and 0 bases from J, the gap between germline ends came to 9 bases. This CDR3 is 16 amino acids long. Germline-derived CDR1 and CDR2 are SEHNR and FQNEAQ (reference sequence). CDR3 amino acids: CASSLAQVNSGNTIYF. The CDR3 DNA follows: TGTGCCAGCAGCTTAGCACAGGTCAACTCTGGAAACACCATATATTTT.

This clone has only one observation. The chain couples TRBV9 to TRBJ2-7; possible D gene TRBD1, 6 bases. CDR1 SGDLS and CDR2 YYNGEE come from the germline V gene. Trimming left V 4 bases short and J 0 bases short, with 11 bases between. This CDR3 is built from 14 residues. The CDR3 DNA sequence: TGTGCCAGCAGCCTCGGACAGAGCTCCTACGAGCAGTACTTC. As protein: CASSLGQSSYEQYF.

The chain uses TRBV20-1 and TRBJ2-2, with D uncertain. The V gene's germline CDR1 is DFQATT and CDR2 SNEGSKA (reference sequence). The CDR3 is 11 amino acids. Trimming pared 3 bases from V and 4 bases from J, leaving 3 bases between. CDR3 sequence reads: CSASATGELFF. Here the CDR3 DNA reads TGCAGTGCTAGCGCCACCGGGGAGCTGTTTTTT.

The chain employs TRBV21-1 and TRBJ1-5. TRBV21-1 constitutes a pseudogene. This CDR3 has 13 amino acids. The CDR3 protein is CATVGVSNQPQHF. The CDR3 DNA is TGTGCAACGGTGGGGGTTAGCAATCAGCCCCAGCATTTT.

The V call is TRBV30, the J call TRBJ2-1; maybe TRBD2 (6 bases). The germline V gene encodes CDR1 GTSNPN and CDR2 SVGIG (reference sequence). Trimming left V 2 bases short and J 7 bases short, with 15 bases between. The CDR3 runs 14 residues. As DNA, the CDR3 is TGTGCCTGGAGTCAGGAGGGTTTGGGTAATGAGCAGTTCTTC. Protein: CAWSQEGLGNEQFF.

The genes are TRBV5-6 and TRBJ2-3, with a tentative D call TRBD2 (6 bases). V was shortened by 2 bases and J by 7 bases, with 11 bases between the two germline ends. Per germline, CDR1 SGHDT and CDR2 YYEEEE. The CDR3 consists of 13 residues. CDR3 sequence (DNA): TGTGCCAGCAGCTTACCCGGGACTTATACGCAGTATTTT. Amino acids: CASSLPGTYTQYF.

Regarding this clone: Other DNA sequences in the same sample also yield this CDR3. The rearrangement uses TRBV5-6 and TRBJ1-6; D not resolved. This CDR3 contains 11 residues. The germline CDR1 and CDR2 sequences are SGHDT and YYEEEE. The germline V and J ends were trimmed by 4 bases and 7 bases, with 3 bases remaining between them. Here the CDR3 DNA reads TGTGCCAGCAGCAGGAATTCACCCCTCCACTTT. Amino acids: CASSRNSPLHF.